The present T cell receptor (beta chain) was sequenced within a study of blood T cells in healthy people across ages. Study results and limitations: With naive T cell percentage, TCR beta diversity showed a strong correlation.

A second about 6 to 11 cycle PCR used barcoded and J-beta primers. Every molecule of cDNA carried a tag from a template-switch adaptor with 12 random nucleotides. All samples gave at least 3 million CDR3-containing paired-end reads. TCRdb analysed the 5' RACE reads with MiXCR anew, one entry per CDR3 protein. The repertoire has roughly 1.7 million distinct CDR3 sequences, about 35% of them found once; the top ten carry about 11%. Points on this clonotype: Its specificity is unknown.

The receptor was derived from a woman in her twenties or thirties in good health. Material: blood.

The CDR3, as DNA: TGTGCCAGCAGTAACTGGGAGCCGGGACGCATACGGACGAGCACCGGGGAGCTGTTTTTT. It encodes CASSNWEPGRIRTSTGELFF. The gene calls are TRBV27 and TRBJ2-2; either TRBD1 or TRBD2 may supply D (5 bases each). Germline CDR1 is MNHEY and CDR2 is SMNVEV (reference sequence). V was pared by 5 bases and J by 4 bases, with 29 bases between. This CDR3 is 20 amino acids long.